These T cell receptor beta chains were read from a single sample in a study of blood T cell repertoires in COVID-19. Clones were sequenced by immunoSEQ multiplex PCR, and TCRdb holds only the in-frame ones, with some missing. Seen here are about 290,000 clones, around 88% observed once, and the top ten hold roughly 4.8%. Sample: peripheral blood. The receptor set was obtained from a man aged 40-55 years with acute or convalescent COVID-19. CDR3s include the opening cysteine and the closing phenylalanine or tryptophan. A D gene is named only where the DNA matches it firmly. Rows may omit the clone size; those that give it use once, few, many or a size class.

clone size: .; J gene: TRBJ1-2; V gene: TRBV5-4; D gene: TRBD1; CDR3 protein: CASSPQRQGLNSGYTF; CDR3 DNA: TGTGCCAGCAGCCCCCAGCGACAGGGGCTCAACAGCGGCTACACCTTC
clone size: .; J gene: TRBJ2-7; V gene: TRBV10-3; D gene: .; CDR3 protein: CASSGRQGKDEQYF; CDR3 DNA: TGTGCCTCCAGCGGGCGTCAAGGGAAGGACGAGCAGTACTTC
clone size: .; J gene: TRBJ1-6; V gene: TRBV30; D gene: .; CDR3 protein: CAWSVLAYNSPLHF; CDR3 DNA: TGTGCCTGGAGTGTACTAGCTTATAATTCACCCCTCCACTTT
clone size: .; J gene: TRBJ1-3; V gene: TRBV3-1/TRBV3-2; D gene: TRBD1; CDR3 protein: CASSPTDRVGGNTIYF; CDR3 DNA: TGTGCCAGCAGCCCGACCGACAGGGTCGGTGGAAACACCATATATTTT
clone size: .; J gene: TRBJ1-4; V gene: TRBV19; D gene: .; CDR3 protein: CASSIDGGTNEKLFF; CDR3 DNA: TGTGCCAGTAGTATAGACGGGGGAACTAATGAAAAACTGTTTTTT
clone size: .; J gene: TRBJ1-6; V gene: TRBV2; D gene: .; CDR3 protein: CASSVVRYNSPLHF; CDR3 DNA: TGTGCCAGCAGTGTTGTACGGTATAATTCACCCCTCCACTTT
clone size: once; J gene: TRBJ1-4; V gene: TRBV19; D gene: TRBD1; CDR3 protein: CASSPRDRGGEKLFF; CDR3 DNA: TGTGCCAGTAGTCCCAGGGACAGAGGAGGAGAAAAACTGTTTTTT
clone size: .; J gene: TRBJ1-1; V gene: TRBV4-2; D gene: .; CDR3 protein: CASSQDWGTGDTEAFF; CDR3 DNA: TGTGCCAGCAGCCAAGATTGGGGGACGGGGGACACTGAAGCTTTCTTT
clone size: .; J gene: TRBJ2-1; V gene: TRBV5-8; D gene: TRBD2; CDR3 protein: CASSFRGAYNEQFF; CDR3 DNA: TGTGCCAGCAGCTTCCGGGGGGCCTACAATGAGCAGTTCTTC
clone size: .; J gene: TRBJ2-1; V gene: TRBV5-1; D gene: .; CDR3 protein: CASSLVGEGRNEQFF; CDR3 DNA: TGCGCCAGCAGCTTGGTAGGGGAAGGTCGGAATGAGCAGTTCTTC
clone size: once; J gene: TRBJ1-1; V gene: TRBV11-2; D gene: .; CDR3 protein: CASSSSQGGDTEAFF; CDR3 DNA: TGTGCCAGCAGCTCGTCACAGGGTGGGGACACTGAAGCTTTCTTT
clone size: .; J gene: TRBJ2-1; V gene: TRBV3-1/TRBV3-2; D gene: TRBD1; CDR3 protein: CASSQDWQGAPNEQFF; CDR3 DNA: TGTGCCAGCAGCCAAGATTGGCAGGGGGCGCCGAATGAGCAGTTCTTC
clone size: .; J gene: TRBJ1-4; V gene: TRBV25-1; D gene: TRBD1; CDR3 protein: CASSEPGQNEKLFF; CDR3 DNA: TGTGCCAGCAGTGAACCGGGACAGAATGAAAAACTGTTTTTT
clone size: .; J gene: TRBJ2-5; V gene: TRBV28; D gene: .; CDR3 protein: CASSPPGHGAQYF; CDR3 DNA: TGTGCCAGCAGTCCCCCGGGCCACGGGGCCCAGTACTTC
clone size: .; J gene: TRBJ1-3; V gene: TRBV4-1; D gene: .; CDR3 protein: CASSQQGTGNTIYF; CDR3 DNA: TGCGCCAGCAGCCAACAGGGCACTGGAAACACCATATATTTT
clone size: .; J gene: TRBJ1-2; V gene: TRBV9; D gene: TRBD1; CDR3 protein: CASSVGRDRLGGYTF; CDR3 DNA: TGTGCCAGCAGCGTAGGCCGGGACAGGCTTGGAGGCTACACCTTC
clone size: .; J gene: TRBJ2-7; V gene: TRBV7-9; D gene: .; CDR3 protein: CASSLGGLVYEQYF; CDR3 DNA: TGTGCCAGCAGCTTAGGAGGGTTGGTCTACGAGCAGTACTTC
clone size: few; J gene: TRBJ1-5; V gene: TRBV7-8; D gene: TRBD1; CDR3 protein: CASSPLTGGDQPQHF; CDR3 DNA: TGTGCCAGCAGCCCGCTGACAGGGGGCGATCAGCCCCAGCATTTT
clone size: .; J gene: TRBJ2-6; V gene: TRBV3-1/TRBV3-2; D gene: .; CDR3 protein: CASSRQSSGANVLTF; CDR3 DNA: TGTGCCAGCAGCCGACAGAGCTCTGGGGCCAACGTCCTGACTTTC
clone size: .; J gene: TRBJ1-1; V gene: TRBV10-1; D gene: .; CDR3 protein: CASSRQVNTEAFF; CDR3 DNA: TGCGCCAGCAGTCGACAAGTAAACACTGAAGCTTTCTTT
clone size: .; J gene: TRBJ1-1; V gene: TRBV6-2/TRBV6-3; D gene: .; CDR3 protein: CASSWAGADTEAFF; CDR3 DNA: TGTGCCAGCAGTTGGGCAGGGGCGGACACTGAAGCTTTCTTT
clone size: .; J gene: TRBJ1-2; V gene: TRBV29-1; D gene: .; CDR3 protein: CSGAGQGYGYTF; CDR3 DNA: TGCAGCGGGGCCGGGCAGGGCTATGGCTACACCTTC
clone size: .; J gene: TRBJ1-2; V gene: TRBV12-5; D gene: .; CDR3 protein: CASGLSGGPYTF; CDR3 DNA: TGTGCTAGTGGTTTATCGGGCGGGCCGTACACCTTC
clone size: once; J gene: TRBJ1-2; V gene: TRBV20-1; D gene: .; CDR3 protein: CSARDTYGYTF; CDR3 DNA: TGCAGTGCTAGAGATACATATGGCTACACCTTC
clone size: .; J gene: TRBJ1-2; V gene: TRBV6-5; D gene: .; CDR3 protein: CASSRTGSHGYTF; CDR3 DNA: TGTGCCAGCAGTCGTACAGGGTCCCATGGCTACACCTTC
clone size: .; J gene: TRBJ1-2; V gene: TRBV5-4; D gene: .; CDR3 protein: CASSPSRDYGYTF; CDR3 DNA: TGTGCCAGCAGCCCTTCGAGGGACTATGGCTACACCTTC
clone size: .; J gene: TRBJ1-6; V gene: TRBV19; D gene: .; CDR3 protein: CATRLKEGGWNSPLHF; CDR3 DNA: TGTGCCACTCGCCTCAAGGAGGGTGGGTGGAATTCACCCCTCCACTTT
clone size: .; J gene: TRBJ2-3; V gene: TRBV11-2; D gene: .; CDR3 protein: CASSLDSGVDTQYF; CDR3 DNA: TGTGCCAGCAGCTTAGACTCCGGGGTAGATACGCAGTATTTT
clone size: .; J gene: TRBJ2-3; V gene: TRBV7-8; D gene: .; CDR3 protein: CASSLGEDTQYF; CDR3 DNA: TGTGCCAGCAGCCTAGGGGAGGATACGCAGTATTTT
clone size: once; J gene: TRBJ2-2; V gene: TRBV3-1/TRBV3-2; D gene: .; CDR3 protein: CASKTPGLPGELFF; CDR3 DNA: TGTGCCAGCAAGACTCCCGGCTTACCCGGGGAGCTGTTTTTT
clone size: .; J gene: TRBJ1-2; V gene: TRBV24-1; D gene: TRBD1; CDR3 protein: CATSDPGQVDDGYTF; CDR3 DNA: TGTGCCACCAGTGATCCCGGACAGGTGGACGATGGCTACACCTTC
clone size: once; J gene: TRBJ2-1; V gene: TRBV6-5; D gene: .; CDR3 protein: CASRRNNEQFF; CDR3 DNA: TGTGCCAGCAGGCGTAACAATGAGCAGTTCTTC
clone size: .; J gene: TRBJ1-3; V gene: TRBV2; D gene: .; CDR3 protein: CASSELGGALGNTIYF; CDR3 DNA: TGTGCCAGCAGTGAATTAGGGGGGGCGCTCGGAAACACCATATATTTT
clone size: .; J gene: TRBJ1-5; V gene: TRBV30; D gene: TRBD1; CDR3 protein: CAWSVSGDRASSNQPQHF; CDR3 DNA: TGTGCCTGGAGTGTAAGCGGGGACAGGGCGTCGAGCAATCAGCCCCAGCATTTT
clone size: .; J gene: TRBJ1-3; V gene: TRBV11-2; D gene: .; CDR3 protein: CASSLSPGFGNTIYF; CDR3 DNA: TGTGCCAGCAGCCTTTCCCCGGGTTTTGGAAACACCATATATTTT
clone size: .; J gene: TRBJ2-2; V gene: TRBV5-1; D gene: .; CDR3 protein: CASRDWMAPVSGELFF; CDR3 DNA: TGCGCCAGCAGGGACTGGATGGCCCCTGTGTCCGGGGAGCTGTTTTTT
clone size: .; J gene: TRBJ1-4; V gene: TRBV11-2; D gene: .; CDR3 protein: CASSLVSAVSPGDEKLFF; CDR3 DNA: TGTGCCAGCAGCTTAGTCTCGGCGGTTTCCCCGGGTGATGAAAAACTGTTTTTT
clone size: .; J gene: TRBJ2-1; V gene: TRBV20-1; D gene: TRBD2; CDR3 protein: CSASGGGGPFDEQFF; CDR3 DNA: TGCAGTGCTAGTGGTGGCGGGGGGCCTTTTGATGAGCAGTTCTTC
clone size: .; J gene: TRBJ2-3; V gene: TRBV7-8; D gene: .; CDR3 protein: CASSSHSNTDTQYF; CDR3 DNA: TGTGCCAGCAGCTCCCACTCGAACACAGATACGCAGTATTTT
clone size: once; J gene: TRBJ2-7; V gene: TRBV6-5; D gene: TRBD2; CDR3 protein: CASSYLAGGREQYF; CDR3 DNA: TGTGCCAGCAGTTACCTAGCGGGGGGTCGAGAGCAGTACTTC
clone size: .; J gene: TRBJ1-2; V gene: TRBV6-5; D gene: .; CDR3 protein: CASSYSQGRGGYTF; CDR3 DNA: TGTGCCAGCAGTTACTCGCAGGGCCGAGGCGGCTACACCTTC
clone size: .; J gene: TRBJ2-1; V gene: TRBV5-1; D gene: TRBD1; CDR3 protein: CASSLGGQGFYNEQFF; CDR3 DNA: TGCGCCAGCAGCTTGGGGGGACAGGGATTCTACAATGAGCAGTTCTTC
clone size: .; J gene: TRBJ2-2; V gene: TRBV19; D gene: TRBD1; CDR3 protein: CASQGAWTGVKWGTGELFF; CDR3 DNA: TGTGCCAGCCAGGGAGCTTGGACAGGGGTAAAGTGGGGAACCGGGGAGCTGTTTTTT
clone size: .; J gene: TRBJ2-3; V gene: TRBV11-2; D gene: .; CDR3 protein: CASSLTGSRRSSTQYF; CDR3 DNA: TGTGCCAGCAGCTTGACCGGGAGTCGGAGATCAAGTACGCAGTATTTT
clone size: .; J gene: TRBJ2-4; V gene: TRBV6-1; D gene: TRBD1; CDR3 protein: CASSDGQAKKVYF; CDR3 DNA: TGTGCCAGCAGTGATGGACAGGCTAAAAAGGTGTACTTC
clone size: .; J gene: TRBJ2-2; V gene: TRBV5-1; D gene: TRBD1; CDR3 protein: CASSLDRGGTGELFF; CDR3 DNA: TGCGCCAGCAGCCTCGACAGGGGCGGGACCGGGGAGCTGTTTTTT
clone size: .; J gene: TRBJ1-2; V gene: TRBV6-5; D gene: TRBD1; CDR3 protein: CASRPQGFYGYTF; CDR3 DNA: TGTGCCAGCAGACCACAGGGGTTTTATGGCTACACCTTC
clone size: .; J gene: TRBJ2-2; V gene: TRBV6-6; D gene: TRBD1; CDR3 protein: CASKNRGQTGELFF; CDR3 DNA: TGTGCCAGCAAGAACAGGGGCCAAACCGGGGAGCTGTTTTTT
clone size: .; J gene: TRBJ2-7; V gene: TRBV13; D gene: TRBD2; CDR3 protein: CASSLGSGGISYEQYF; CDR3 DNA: TGTGCCAGCAGCTTAGGTAGCGGGGGGATCTCCTACGAGCAGTACTTC
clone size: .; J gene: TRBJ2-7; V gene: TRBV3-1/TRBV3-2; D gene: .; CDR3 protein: CASSQVLAYEQYF; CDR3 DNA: TGTGCCAGCAGCCAAGTCCTCGCCTACGAGCAGTACTTC
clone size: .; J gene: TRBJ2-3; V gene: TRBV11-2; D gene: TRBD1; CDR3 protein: CASRPTGERTDTQYF; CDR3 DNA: TGTGCCAGCAGGCCGACAGGGGAACGCACAGATACGCAGTATTTT
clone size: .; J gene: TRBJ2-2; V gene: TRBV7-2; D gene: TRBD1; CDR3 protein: CASSFVQGANGELFF; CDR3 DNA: TGTGCCAGCAGCTTCGTACAGGGGGCGAACGGGGAGCTGTTTTTT
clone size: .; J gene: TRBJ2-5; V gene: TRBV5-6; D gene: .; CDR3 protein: CASRPRRSSGETQYF; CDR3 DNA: TGTGCCAGCAGACCTCGGCGCAGTTCAGGAGAGACCCAGTACTTC
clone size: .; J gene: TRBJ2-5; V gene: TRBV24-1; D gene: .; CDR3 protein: CATSDPWAQETQYF; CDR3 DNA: TGTGCCACCAGTGATCCCTGGGCCCAAGAGACCCAGTACTTC
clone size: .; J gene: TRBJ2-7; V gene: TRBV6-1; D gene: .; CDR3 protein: CASSERAGVGYEQYF; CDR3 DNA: TGTGCCAGCAGTGAAAGGGCAGGGGTTGGCTACGAGCAGTACTTC